This TCR beta chain was identified during a study of T cell changes during pregnancy in multiple sclerosis. The CDR3 contains 16 residues. From germline, CDR1 is SQVTM and CDR2 ANQGSEA. V lost 0 bases, J lost 0 bases, and 8 bases stayed unmatched. Assay: immunoSEQ multiplex PCR; the TCRdb copy retains only in-frame clones and omits some. The table shows approximately 130,000 clones, with roughly 96% occurring only once. The receptor comes from a female donor with multiple sclerosis, enrolled in a pregnancy study. The material sequenced was peripheral blood, taken after pregnancy. The chain recombines TRBV29-1 with TRBJ2-7, with 7 positions matching TRBD1. CDR3 loop: CSVEEGDRVTSYEQYF. CDR3 DNA sequence: TGCAGCGTTGAAGAAGGTGACAGGGTGACCTCCTACGAGCAGTACTTC.